This T cell receptor beta chain was sequenced during a study of cytomegalovirus exposure and HLA in healthy donors (TCRdb year 2017). About the study as a whole: According to an earlier analysis of a few hundred of the donors, some 180 million T cells yielded roughly 110 million unique TCR beta sequences and approximately 300 Gb of sequence data. About 280 gigabases of sequencing data and approximately 92 million unique TCR sequences made up an early release that covered several hundred HLA-typed donors. Of the approximately 400 genotyped donors, over 80% were placed in the genetic ancestry cluster associated with self-reported Caucasian donors. The study aimed to test whether signatures of past pathogen exposure could be identified by cataloging public T cell receptors. The study used immunosequencing to profile the T cell repertoires of approximately 690 subjects and linked those repertoires to cytomegalovirus serostatus. In addition to the first cohort of 500 to 850 subjects, a separate validation cohort of 120 different subjects was used. To predict cytomegalovirus infection status, the study brought together high-throughput TCR immunosequencing, statistical association of individual TCRs with disease status, and machine learning. To study patterns of TCR occurrence, a later analysis re-analyzed previously published TCR beta repertoires from under 750 donors and added high-resolution HLA genotyping. Rather than drawing on any new phenotypic data, the later analysis identified candidate immune exposures from TCR beta sequences and the way those sequences occurred across donors. An earlier analysis of some 600 of the donors applied high-throughput TCR beta sequencing to assess whether each TCR beta V gene segment acted as functional or pseudogenic. Donor age, sex, ethnicity and CMV serostatus were compiled alongside the repertoire data. In a later genetic analysis, genome-wide SNP genotypes for about three fifths of the roughly 670 donors were used, and that subset was treated as a discovery cohort. All discovery cohort repertoires had been generated using a single sequencing platform. HLA typing covered class I and class II loci at four-digit resolution. The number of donors typed differed by locus, with roughly 620-630 for A, B, C, DRB1 and DQB1, around 520 for DQA1, about 610 for DPA1, and some 470 for DPB1. Five DR-DQ haplotypes were treated as single units for association and clustering because of strong linkage in the cohort. Among 300 to 500 genotyped donors of the cohort, an average of roughly 230,000 unique TCR beta nucleotide sequences was sequenced per donor, of which about 20% were non-productive. Results and caveats for the whole study, not just this receptor: Compared with equally common non-associated chains, HLA-associated TCR beta chains in a later analysis were more clonally expanded and had lower generation probabilities. Most CMV-associated TCR beta chains appeared to be HLA-restricted in a later analysis, and the HLA associations seemed to be driven largely by CMV exposure. The classifier was reported to diagnose cytomegalovirus status with high specificity and sensitivity in both the original and validation cohorts. The earlier analysis of about 600 of the donors excluded some 16 rarely observed V segments, including chromosome 9 orphons, because counts were too low. In the study, around 160 TCR beta chains were listed as associated with cytomegalovirus. In an earlier analysis of 500 to 650 of the donors, most TCR beta V segments appeared in productive rearrangements about 90% or about 30% of the time, broadly matching IMGT annotations. In vitro tests confirmed that a few of the cytomegalovirus-associated TCR beta chains recognize cytomegalovirus antigens. An association between a missense DCLRE1C variant and V-gene and J-gene trimming of TCR beta chains was found in a later genetic analysis and replicated in an independent cohort. According to a later analysis, TCR association rates differed among HLA loci, with DRB1 alleles showing the most associated TCRs and HLA-C alleles showing the fewest. Some IMGT-functional V segments, including TRBV6-2 and TRBV6-3, could not be told apart with the 87-base-pair reads, so those segments were excluded. A further reported finding was that TCR beta sequences accurately predicted the HLA-A and HLA-B alleles for most subjects in the first cohort. CMV serostatus was the only immune exposure information available for the cohort. When HLA alleles, especially DR and DQ, strongly co-occurred, TCR associations were difficult to assign to individual alleles. Presence/absence analyses assumed roughly uniform sequencing depth across donors, an assumption that may not hold. Only TCR beta chains were sequenced in this cohort, and the absence of alpha or paired-chain data limited detectable features. Most TCR sequences were seen in very few donors, while some public TCRs were found in many individuals. According to the authors, the approach could potentially be generalized to other disease states and immunological phenotypes. In a later analysis, 16,951 TCR beta sequences were associated with specific HLA alleles at a false discovery rate of 0.05. A cluster of highly shared sequence variants was judged likely to be a technical artifact of the sequencing pipeline. According to a later analysis, parvovirus B19, influenza, CMV and Epstein-Barr virus appeared linked to several top co-occurrence clusters. Correlated functional status among segregating V segments might be attributable to linkage disequilibrium, but an unknown experimental factor could not be ruled out. Because some donors lacked HLA typing at each locus, the association tests relied only on the typed subset. A later genetic analysis reported fewer N-insertions in productive TCRs among donors in an Asian-associated ancestry cluster than the roughly 670-donor mean.

The germline V gene encodes CDR1 GTSNPN and CDR2 SVGIG (reference sequence). Inclusive of the bounding cysteine and phenylalanine, the CDR3 is 15 residues long. Only CDR3 DNA is held: 45 bases, read in frame from base 1. Trimming at the junction amounts to 2 bases on V and 1 base on J, and the germline ends lie 14 bases apart. Receptors were amplified or captured by the immunoSEQ multiplex PCR assay. For the multiplex PCR, a mixture combining 60 forward primers for TCR Vbeta segments and 13 reverse primers for TCR Jbeta segments was used. Amplification of the CDR3 region of rearranged TCR beta genes was performed with a multiplex PCR assay on genomic DNA. On the Illumina HiSeq System, the amplified TCR beta libraries were sequenced as 87-base-pair reads. Per the original workflow: A later analysis tallied 75 million to 85 million unique TCR beta chains across the approximately 670 repertoires, and approximately 12 million of those chains were shared by two or more donors. A nearest-neighbor algorithm error-corrected the raw reads and collapsed the reads into unique sequences, merging closely related sequences to remove PCR and sequencing errors. CDR3 sequences were aligned to IMGT reference sequences to assign V, D and J gene segments. For a sequence to be retained, at least a six-nucleotide match to both a V gene segment and a J gene segment was required. A rearrangement counted as productive if the CDR3 had no stop codons and remained in frame with V and J, and every other rearrangement counted as non-productive. CDR3 was defined according to IMGT convention as the region running from the second conserved V-encoded cysteine to the conserved J-encoded phenylalanine. Sequences without an unambiguous match to a single V gene segment were excluded from the earlier analysis of about 630 of the donors. In an earlier analysis of almost 600 of the donors, a V segment was called functional when productive rearrangements were above 56.7%, and segregating when the standard deviation between donors exceeded 5%. To diagnose cytomegalovirus status from the catalog of TCR beta chain sequences, a statistical classification framework was built. In a later analysis, TCR nucleotide sequences were compared against IMGT/GENE-DB human TR gene sequences so that V and J genes could be assigned. A later analysis assigned CDR3 sequences and most-parsimonious VDJ recombination scenarios with the TCRdist pipeline. In a later analysis, each TCR beta chain was defined by its CDR3 amino acid sequence together with its V-gene family, and reads without a unique V-gene family were excluded. As a way to deal with suspected cross-contamination and a sequencing artifact, a later analysis dropped 450 to 600 nucleotide sequences that were highly shared and had low generation probability. In a later analysis, a clonal expansion index was calculated for each public chain from normalized within-repertoire ranks of inferred template counts. A later analysis computed generation probabilities with a VDJ recombination model fitted to out-of-frame rearrangements, and checked the results against IGoR. Hypergeometric tests were used in a later analysis to score TCR-TCR, TCR-HLA and TCR-CMV co-occurrence, with a repertoire-size bias correction applied to the TCR pairs. In a later analysis, false discovery rates were estimated by permuting HLA or CMV assignments 20 times. A later analysis grouped co-occurring TCRs with DBSCAN, adding TCRdist sequence similarity when clustering within HLA-allele-positive subsets. Co-occurrence clustering excluded repertoires with fewer than 30,000 or more than 120,000 public chains, plus five with anomalous nucleotide sharing. Imported from immuneACCESS, the table was reduced by TCRdb to in-frame sequences with V and J called. These copies leave out some clones; in studies compared against another copy, an unresolved V gene accounts for under half, and the cause of the remainder is not known. V, J and clone size are those of that table, while D and trimming were read from the DNA. The sample table shows over 75,000 clones, and about 80% are seen once. Around 0.74% of the sample belongs to the ten largest clones.

The cohort consisted of 670 or so healthy bone marrow donors. Cohort members were all nominally healthy when sampled, although unrecorded immune exposures were likely present. The donor was CMV seronegative and was included in the group of hundreds of seronegative cohort members. A peripheral blood sample was provided by each donor, and peripheral blood mononuclear cells were used for TCR beta sequencing. The Qiagen DNeasy Blood Extraction Kit was used to extract genomic DNA from the blood cell samples. For this clone: No cognate antigen has been identified for it. Base quality data are lacking; no much larger clone is found one base away.

What was sequenced was PBMCs. The TCR originated in a woman aged 55 to 70 in good health and CMV-seronegative. This chain is built from TRBV30 and TRBJ2-5; the D region possibly corresponds to TRBD1 (5 bases align). The DNA reads TGTGCCTGGAGTAAGGGCGGAACAGGCCAAGAGACCCAGTACTTC. It specifies CAWSKGGTGQETQYF.